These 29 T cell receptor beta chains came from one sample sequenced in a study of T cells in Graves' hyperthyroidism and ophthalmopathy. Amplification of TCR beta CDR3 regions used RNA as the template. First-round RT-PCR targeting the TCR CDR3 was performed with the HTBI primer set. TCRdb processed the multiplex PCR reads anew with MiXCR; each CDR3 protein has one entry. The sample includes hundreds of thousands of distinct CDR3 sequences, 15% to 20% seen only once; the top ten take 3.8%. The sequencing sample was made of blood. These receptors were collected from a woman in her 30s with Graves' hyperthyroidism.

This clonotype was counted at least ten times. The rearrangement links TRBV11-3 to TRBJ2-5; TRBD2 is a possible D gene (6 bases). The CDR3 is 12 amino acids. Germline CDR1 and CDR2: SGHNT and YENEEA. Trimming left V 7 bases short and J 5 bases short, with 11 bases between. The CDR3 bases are TGTGCCAGCAACCCTGGAGGGGAGACCCAGTACTTC. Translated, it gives CASNPGGETQYF.

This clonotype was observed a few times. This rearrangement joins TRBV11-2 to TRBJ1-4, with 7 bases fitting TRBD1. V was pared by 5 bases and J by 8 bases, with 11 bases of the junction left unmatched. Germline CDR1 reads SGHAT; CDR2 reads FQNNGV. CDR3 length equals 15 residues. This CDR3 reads CASSPRPGGGEKLFF. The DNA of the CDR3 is TGTGCCAGCAGCCCCAGGCCAGGGGGAGGGGAAAAACTGTTTTTT.

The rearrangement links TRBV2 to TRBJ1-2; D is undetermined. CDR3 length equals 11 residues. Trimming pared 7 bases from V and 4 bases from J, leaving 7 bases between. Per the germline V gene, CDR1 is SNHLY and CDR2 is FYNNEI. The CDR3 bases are TGTGCCAGCACAGGCGGCTATGGCTACACCTTC. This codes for CASTGGYGYTF.

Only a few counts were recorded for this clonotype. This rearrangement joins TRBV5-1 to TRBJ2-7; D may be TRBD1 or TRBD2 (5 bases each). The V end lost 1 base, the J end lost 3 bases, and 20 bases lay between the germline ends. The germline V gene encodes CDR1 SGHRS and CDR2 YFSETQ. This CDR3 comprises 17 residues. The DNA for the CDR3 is TGCGCCAGCAGCTTGCTTGACACCGTCGAGGGGTTCTACGAGCAGTACTTC. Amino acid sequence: CASSLLDTVEGFYEQYF. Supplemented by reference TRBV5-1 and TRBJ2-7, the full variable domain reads KAGVTQTPRYLIKTRGQQVTLSCSPISGHRSVSWYQQTPGQGLQFLFEYFSETQRNKGNFPGRFSGRQFSNSRSEMNVSTLELGDSALYLCASSLLDTVEGFYEQYFGPGTRLTVT.

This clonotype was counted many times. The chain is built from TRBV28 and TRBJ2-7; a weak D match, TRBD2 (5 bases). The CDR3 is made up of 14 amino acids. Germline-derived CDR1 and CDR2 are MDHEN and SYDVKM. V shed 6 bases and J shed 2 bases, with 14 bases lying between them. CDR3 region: CASRESTGAYEQYF. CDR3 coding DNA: TGTGCCAGCAGGGAGTCGACCGGGGCCTACGAGCAGTACTTC.

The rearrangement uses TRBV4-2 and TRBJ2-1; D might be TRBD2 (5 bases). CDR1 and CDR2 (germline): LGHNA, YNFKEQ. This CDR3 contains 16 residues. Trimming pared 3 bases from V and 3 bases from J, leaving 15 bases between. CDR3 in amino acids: CASSHEDSRLYNEQFF. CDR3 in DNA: TGTGCCAGCAGCCACGAGGACTCTAGGCTCTACAATGAGCAGTTCTTC.

Here the CDR3 DNA reads TGTGCCAGCAGACGGGGAGGTCCCACAGATACGCAGTATTTT. Amino acid sequence: CASRRGGPTDTQYF. This chain uses TRBV6-1 with TRBJ2-3; D may be TRBD2 (6 bases). The CDR3 extends over 14 amino acids. Trimming removed 6 bases at V and 2 bases at J, with 12 bases between. Germline loops: CDR1 MNHNS, CDR2 SASEGT.

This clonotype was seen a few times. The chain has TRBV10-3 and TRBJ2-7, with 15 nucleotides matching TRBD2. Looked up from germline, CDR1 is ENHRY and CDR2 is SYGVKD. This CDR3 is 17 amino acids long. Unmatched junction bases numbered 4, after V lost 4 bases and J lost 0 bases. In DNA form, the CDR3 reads TGTGCCATCAGTGCCGGACTAGCGGGAGGGAACTCCTACGAGCAGTACTTC. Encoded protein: CAISAGLAGGNSYEQYF.

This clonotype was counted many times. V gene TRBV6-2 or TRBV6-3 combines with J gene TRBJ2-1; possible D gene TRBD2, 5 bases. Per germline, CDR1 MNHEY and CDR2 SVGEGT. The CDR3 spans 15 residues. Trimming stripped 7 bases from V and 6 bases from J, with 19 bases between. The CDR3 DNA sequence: TGTGCCAGCACCCTAGCCCTGAGGGTTTCCAATGAGCAGTTCTTC. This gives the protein CASTLALRVSNEQFF.

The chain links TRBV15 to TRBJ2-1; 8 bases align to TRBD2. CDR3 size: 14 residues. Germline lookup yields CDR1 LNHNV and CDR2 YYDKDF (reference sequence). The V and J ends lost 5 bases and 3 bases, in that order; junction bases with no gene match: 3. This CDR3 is CATSLAGNYNEQFF. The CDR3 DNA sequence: TGTGCCACCAGCTTAGCGGGGAACTACAATGAGCAGTTCTTC. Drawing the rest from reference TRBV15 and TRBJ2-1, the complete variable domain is DAMVIQNPRYQVTQFGKPVTLSCSQTLNHNVMYWYQQKSSQAPKLLFHYYDKDFNNEADTPDNFQSRRPNTSFCFLDIRSPGLGDTAMYLCATSLAGNYNEQFFGPGTRLTVL.

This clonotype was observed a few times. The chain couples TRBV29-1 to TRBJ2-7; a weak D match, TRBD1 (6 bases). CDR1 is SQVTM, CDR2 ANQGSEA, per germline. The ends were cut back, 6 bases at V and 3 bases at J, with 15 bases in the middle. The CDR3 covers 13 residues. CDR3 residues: CSVTPGQVYEQYF. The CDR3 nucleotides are TGCAGCGTCACACCGGGACAAGTCTACGAGCAGTACTTC.

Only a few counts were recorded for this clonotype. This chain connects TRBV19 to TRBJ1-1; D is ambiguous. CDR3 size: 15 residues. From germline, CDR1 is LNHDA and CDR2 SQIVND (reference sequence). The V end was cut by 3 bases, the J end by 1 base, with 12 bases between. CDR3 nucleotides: TGTGCCAGTAGTATCGGTTCGGCGGGGAACACTGAAGCTTTCTTT. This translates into CASSIGSAGNTEAFF.

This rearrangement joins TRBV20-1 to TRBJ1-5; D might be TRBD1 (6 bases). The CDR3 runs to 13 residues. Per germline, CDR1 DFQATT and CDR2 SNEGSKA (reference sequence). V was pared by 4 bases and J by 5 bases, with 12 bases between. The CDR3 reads CSATTGIDQPQHF. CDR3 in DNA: TGCAGTGCTACCACAGGGATAGATCAGCCCCAGCATTTT.

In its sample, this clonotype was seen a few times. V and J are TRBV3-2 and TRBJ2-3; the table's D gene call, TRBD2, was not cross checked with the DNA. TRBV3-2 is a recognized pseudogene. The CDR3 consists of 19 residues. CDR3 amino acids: CASSQEGSRGKRETDTQYF. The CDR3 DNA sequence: TGTGCCAGCAGCCAAGAAGGAAGCAGGGGAAAGCGGGAGACAGATACGCAGTATTTT.

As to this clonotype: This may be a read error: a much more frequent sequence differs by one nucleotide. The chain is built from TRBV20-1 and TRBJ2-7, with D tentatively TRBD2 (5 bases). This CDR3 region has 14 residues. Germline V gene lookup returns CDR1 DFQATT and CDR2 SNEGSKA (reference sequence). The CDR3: CSASFREDGYEQNF. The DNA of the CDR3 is TGCAGTGCTAGTTTTCGGGAAGATGGGTACGAGCAGAACTTC.

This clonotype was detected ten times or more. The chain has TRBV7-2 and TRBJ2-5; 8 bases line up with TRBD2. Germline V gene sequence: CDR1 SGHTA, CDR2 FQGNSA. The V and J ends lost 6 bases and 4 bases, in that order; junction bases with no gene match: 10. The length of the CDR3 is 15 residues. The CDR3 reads CASRSPGLAGETQYF. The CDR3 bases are TGTGCCAGCAGGTCGCCTGGGCTAGCGGGAGAGACCCAGTACTTC.

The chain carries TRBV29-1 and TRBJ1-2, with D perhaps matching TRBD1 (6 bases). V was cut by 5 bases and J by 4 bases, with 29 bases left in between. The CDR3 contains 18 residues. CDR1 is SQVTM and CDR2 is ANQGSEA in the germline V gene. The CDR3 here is CSVPSWSNSAGASYGYTF. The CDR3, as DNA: TGCAGCGTTCCCAGTTGGTCAAACTCTGCAGGGGCCAGCTATGGCTACACCTTC.

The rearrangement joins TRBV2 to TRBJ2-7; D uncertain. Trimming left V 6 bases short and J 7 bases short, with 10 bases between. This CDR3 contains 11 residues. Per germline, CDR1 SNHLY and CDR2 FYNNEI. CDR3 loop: CASRWSREQYF. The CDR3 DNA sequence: TGTGCCAGCAGATGGTCCCGAGAGCAGTACTTC.

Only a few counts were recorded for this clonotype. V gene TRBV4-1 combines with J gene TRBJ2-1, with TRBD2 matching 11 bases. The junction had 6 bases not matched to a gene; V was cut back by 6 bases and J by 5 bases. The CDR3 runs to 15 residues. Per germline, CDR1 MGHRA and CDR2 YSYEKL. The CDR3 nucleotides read TGCGCCAGCAGGCTAGCGGGAGGCAATCACAATGAGCAGTTCTTC. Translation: CASRLAGGNHNEQFF.

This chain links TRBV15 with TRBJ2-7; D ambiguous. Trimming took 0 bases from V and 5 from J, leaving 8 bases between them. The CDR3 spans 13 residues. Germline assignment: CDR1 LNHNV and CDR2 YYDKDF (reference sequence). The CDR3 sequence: CATSRDLWDEQYF. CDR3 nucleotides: TGTGCCACCAGCAGAGATCTTTGGGACGAGCAGTACTTC.

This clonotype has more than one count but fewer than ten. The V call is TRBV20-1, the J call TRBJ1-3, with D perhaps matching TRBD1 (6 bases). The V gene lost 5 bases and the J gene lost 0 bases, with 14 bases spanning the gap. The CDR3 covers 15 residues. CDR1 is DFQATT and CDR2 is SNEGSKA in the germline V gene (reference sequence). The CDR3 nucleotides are TGCAGTGCTGGTGGGACATCCGTCTCTGGAAACACCATATATTTT. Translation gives CSAGGTSVSGNTIYF.

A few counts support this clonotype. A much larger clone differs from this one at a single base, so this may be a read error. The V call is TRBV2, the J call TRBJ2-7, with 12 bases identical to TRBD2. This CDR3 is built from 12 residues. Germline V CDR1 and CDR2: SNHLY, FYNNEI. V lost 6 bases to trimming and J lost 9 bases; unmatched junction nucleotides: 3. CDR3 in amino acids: CASSQLAGGQYF. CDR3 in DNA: TGTGCCAGCAGCCAACTAGCGGGAGGGCAGTACTTC. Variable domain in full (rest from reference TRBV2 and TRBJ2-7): EPEVTQTPSHQVTQMGQEVILRCVPISNHLYFYWYRQILGQKVEFLVSFYNNEISEKSEIFDDQFSVERPDGSNFTLKIRSTKLEDSAMYFCASSQLAGGQYFGPGTRLTVT.

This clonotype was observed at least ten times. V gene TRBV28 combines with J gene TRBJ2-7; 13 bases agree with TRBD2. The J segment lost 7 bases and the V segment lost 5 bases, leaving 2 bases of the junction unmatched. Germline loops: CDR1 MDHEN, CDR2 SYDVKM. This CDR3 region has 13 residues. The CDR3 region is CASSLGLAGEQYF. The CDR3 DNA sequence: TGTGCCAGCAGTCTGGGACTAGCGGGGGAGCAGTACTTC. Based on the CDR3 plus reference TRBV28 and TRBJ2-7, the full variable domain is DVKVTQSSRYLVKRTGEKVFLECVQDMDHENMFWYRQDPGLGLRLIYFSYDVKMKEKGDIPEGYSVSREKKERFSLILESASTNQTSMYLCASSLGLAGEQYFGPGTRLTVT.

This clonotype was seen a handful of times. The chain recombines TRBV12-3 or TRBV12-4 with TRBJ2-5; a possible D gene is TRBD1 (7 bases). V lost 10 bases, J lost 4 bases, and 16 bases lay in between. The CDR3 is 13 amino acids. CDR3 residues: CAIRGQGGETQYF. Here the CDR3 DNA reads TGTGCCATCCGGGGCCAGGGGGGAGAGACCCAGTACTTC.

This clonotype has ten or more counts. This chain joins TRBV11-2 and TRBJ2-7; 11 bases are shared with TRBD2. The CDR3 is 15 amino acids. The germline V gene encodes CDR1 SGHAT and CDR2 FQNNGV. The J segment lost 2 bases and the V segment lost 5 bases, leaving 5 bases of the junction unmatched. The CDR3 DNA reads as TGTGCCAGCAGCCACGGGACTAGCGGAACCTACGAGCAGTACTTC. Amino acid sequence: CASSHGTSGTYEQYF. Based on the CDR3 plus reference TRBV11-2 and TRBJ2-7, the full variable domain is EAGVAQSPRYKIIEKRQSVAFWCNPISGHATLYWYQQILGQGPKLLIQFQNNGVVDDSQLPKDRFSAERLKGVDSTLKIQPAKLEDSAVYLCASSHGTSGTYEQYFGPGTRLTVT.

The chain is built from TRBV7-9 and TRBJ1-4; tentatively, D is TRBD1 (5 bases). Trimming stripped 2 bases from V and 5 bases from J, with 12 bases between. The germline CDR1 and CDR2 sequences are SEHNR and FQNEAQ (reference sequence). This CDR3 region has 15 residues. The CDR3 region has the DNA TGTGCCAGCAGCTTATTGGAGGGGATAAATGAAAAACTGTTTTTT. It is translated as CASSLLEGINEKLFF.

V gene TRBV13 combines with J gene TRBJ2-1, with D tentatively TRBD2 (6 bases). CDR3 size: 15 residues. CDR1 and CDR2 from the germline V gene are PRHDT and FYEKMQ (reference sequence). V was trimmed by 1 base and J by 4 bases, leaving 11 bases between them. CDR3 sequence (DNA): TGTGCCAGCAGCTTAGCGGGAGCCCTTTACAATGAGCAGTTCTTC. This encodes CASSLAGALYNEQFF.

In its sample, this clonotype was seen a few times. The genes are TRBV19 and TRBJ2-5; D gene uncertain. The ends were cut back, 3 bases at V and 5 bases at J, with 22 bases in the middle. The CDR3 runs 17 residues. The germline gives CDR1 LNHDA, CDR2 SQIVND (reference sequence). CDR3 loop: CASSMTLGRAYPETQYF. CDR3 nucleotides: TGTGCCAGTAGTATGACCTTGGGCCGGGCTTACCCGGAGACCCAGTACTTC.

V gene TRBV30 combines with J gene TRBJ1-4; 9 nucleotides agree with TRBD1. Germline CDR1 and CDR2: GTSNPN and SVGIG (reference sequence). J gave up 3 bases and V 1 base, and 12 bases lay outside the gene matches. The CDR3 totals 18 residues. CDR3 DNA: TGTGCCTGGAGTGGTGGGACAGGGAGGACCTGGGCTAATGAAAAACTGTTTTTT. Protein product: CAWSGGTGRTWANEKLFF.